A single sample is the source of the 29 T cell receptor beta chains below, sequenced in a study of T-cell memory formation after mild COVID-19. MiXCR, applied by TCRdb to the 5' RACE reads, yields one record per CDR3 protein. The sample lists a few hundred thousand distinct CDR3 sequences; around a sixth were seen once. Sequencing was performed on PBMCs or a T cell subset sorted from them (not recorded which). The receptors originated from a man between 18 and 35 years old who had mild COVID-19 (a few samples of this study predate the infection). Cell type and time point are not known.

This clonotype has a handful of counts. The rearrangement uses TRBV7-2 and TRBJ1-3; D is unresolved. The CDR3 has 16 residues. CDR1 SGHTA and CDR2 FQGNSA come from the germline V gene. V was shortened by 0 bases and J by 0 bases, with 9 bases between the two germline ends. DNA of the CDR3: TGTGCCAGCAGCTTAGCGCGACGGAACTCTGGAAACACCATATATTTT. Residues: CASSLARRNSGNTIYF.

V gene TRBV5-1 combines with J gene TRBJ2-3; D uncertain. This CDR3 has 14 residues. CDR1 is SGHRS and CDR2 is YFSETQ in the germline V gene. Trimming removed 0 bases from V and 3 bases from J, with 8 bases in between. CDR3 protein: CASSLDLGTDTQYF. As DNA, the CDR3 is TGCGCCAGCAGCTTGGACCTGGGAACAGATACGCAGTATTTT.

J is TRBJ2-2 and V is TRBV5-1; 9 nucleotides match TRBD1. Germline V CDR1 and CDR2: SGHRS, YFSETQ. V gave up 4 bases and J gave up 4 bases; unmatched junction bases: 17. This CDR3 is built from 19 residues. The CDR3 DNA is TGCGCCAGCAGCCATACCTTGGGGCTACAGGGGGCGATCACCGGGGAGCTGTTTTTT. This gives the protein CASSHTLGLQGAITGELFF.

The genes are TRBV7-8 and TRBJ2-5; D may be TRBD2 (6 bases). There are 17 residues in the CDR3. V was pared by 5 bases and J by 4 bases, with 23 bases between. Germline CDR1 is SGHVS and CDR2 is FQNEAQ. CDR3 nucleotides: TGTGCCAGCAGCCTCGTTTATTCGACTAGGCGCGGAGAGACCCAGTACTTC. Translating it yields CASSLVYSTRRGETQYF.

This clonotype was observed a few times. The V call is TRBV5-1, the J call TRBJ1-5; D may be TRBD1 (6 bases). Trimming pared 4 bases from V and 0 bases from J, leaving 11 bases between. The CDR3 has 15 amino acids. The germline gives CDR1 SGHRS, CDR2 YFSETQ. This CDR3 reads CASSDTGNSNQPQHF. The CDR3 nucleotides are TGCGCCAGCAGCGACACAGGGAATAGCAATCAGCCCCAGCATTTT.

The chain couples TRBV5-8 to TRBJ2-7, with 9 bases identical to TRBD1. In germline, CDR1 is SGHTS, CDR2 YDEGEE. V trimming: 4 bases; J trimming: 5 bases; junction bases outside the gene matches: 7. The CDR3 totals 14 residues. The CDR3 loop is CASSPWTGVHEQYV. Written as DNA, the CDR3 is TGTGCCAGCAGCCCCTGGACAGGGGTACACGAGCAGTACGTC.

This rearrangement joins TRBV9 to TRBJ1-2; D is ambiguous. The CDR3 runs 15 residues. The V and J ends lost 0 bases and 7 bases respectively, with 16 bases between them. Germline CDR1 SGDLS, CDR2 YYNGEE. DNA for the CDR3: TGTGCCAGCAGCGTAGATTCGGCTTCTCCCCTTGGCTACACCTTC. It yields the protein CASSVDSASPLGYTF.

A few counts support this clonotype. The chain has TRBV7-9 and TRBJ1-4; TRBD1 matches at 10 bases. CDR3 length: 15 amino acids. The germline V gene has CDR1 SEHNR and CDR2 FQNEAQ (reference sequence). V lost 5 bases, J lost 8 bases, and 8 bases stayed unmatched. CDR3 sequence: CASSVRTGGGEKLFF. For the CDR3, the DNA is TGTGCCAGCAGCGTAAGGACAGGGGGAGGCGAAAAACTGTTTTTT.

This clonotype has a count of ten or more. The chain links TRBV20-1 to TRBJ2-1; 7 positions match TRBD2. From germline, CDR1 is DFQATT and CDR2 SNEGSKA (reference sequence). CDR3 length equals 14 residues. V shed 5 bases, J shed 9 bases, and the junction held 13 bases outside the gene matches. DNA of the CDR3: TGCAGTGCTGCCCTTGGACTAGTTAGGGGTGAGCAGTTCTTC. Its translation: CSAALGLVRGEQFF.

Only a few counts were recorded for this clonotype. The V and J genes are TRBV5-6 and TRBJ1-4; the D is unclear. Germline CDR1 is SGHDT and CDR2 is YYEEEE. CDR3 length: 14 residues. Trimming cost V 3 bases and J 4 bases, with 10 bases left between them. CDR3 protein: CASSSSQDNEKLFF. The CDR3, as DNA: TGTGCCAGCAGCTCCAGTCAAGATAATGAAAAACTGTTTTTT. Using reference TRBV5-6 and TRBJ1-4 for the parts outside the CDR3, the full variable domain is DAGVTQSPTHLIKTRGQQVTLRCSPKSGHDTVSWYQQALGQGPQFIFQYYEEEERQRGNFPDRFSGHQFPNYSSELNVNALLLGDSALYLCASSSSQDNEKLFFGSGTQLSVL.

The chain is built from TRBV10-3 and TRBJ1-5, with D possibly matching TRBD1 (5 bases). V was shortened by 6 bases and J by 6 bases, with 15 bases between the two germline ends. CDR1 ENHRY and CDR2 SYGVKD come from the germline V gene. The CDR3 is made up of 14 amino acids. CDR3 DNA: TGTGCCATCAGCGGCGGTGGGGGGTCTCAGCCCCAGCATTTT. It encodes CAISGGGGSQPQHF.

V usage is TRBV10-3 and J usage is TRBJ2-5; D remains unclear. V lost 8 bases and J 4 bases, leaving 14 bases between the germline ends. The CDR3 is made up of 13 amino acids. CDR1 ENHRY and CDR2 SYGVKD come from the germline V gene. The CDR3 sequence is CAISTPLTETQYF. The CDR3 bases are TGTGCCATCTCTACGCCCCTAACAGAGACCCAGTACTTC.

Only a few counts were recorded for this clonotype. The chain carries TRBV6-5 and TRBJ2-2; D is ambiguous. This CDR3 is built from 14 residues. The germline CDR1 and CDR2 sequences are MNHEY and SVGAGI. V was clipped by 2 bases and J by 7 bases, with 11 bases between them. CDR3 sequence reads: CASSYGVDGGELFF. The CDR3 nucleotides are TGTGCCAGCAGTTACGGGGTTGACGGCGGGGAGCTGTTTTTT.

The sample holds a few counts of this clonotype. The CDR3 loop reads CASSLSGGTYNEQFF. CDR3 nucleotide sequence: TGCGCCAGCAGCTTGAGCGGGGGGACCTACAATGAGCAGTTCTTC. V gene TRBV5-1 combines with J gene TRBJ2-1; the match to TRBD2 covers 9 bases. CDR1 and CDR2 from the germline V gene are SGHRS and YFSETQ. J was trimmed by 2 bases and V by 1 base; bases with no gene match: 1. The CDR3 extends over 15 amino acids.

There are a few counts of this clonotype. The gene calls are TRBV7-8 and TRBJ1-1, with D unresolved. CDR1 is SGHVS, CDR2 FQNEAQ, per germline. The CDR3 covers 13 residues. Trimming took off 2 bases at V and 4 bases at J, with 8 bases between the two ends. The CDR3 DNA is TGTGCCAGCAGCTTACCCCCATCCACTGAAGCTTTCTTT. The encoded protein is CASSLPPSTEAFF.

The V and J genes are TRBV19 and TRBJ2-1, with 15 nucleotides matching TRBD2. Germline V gene lookup returns CDR1 LNHDA and CDR2 SQIVND (reference sequence). Trimming took 4 bases from V and 10 from J; bases not matched to a gene: 5. The CDR3 is made up of 15 amino acids. The CDR3 nucleotides read TGTGCCAGTAGTACCGGACTAGCGGGGGGGCAAGAGCAGTTCTTC. Encoded protein: CASSTGLAGGQEQFF.

The rearrangement joins TRBV5-1 to TRBJ2-5, with TRBD1 as a possible D gene (7 bases). Germline values: CDR1 SGHRS, CDR2 YFSETQ. V was cut by 4 bases and J by 5 bases, with 21 bases left in between. The CDR3 length is 16 residues. The CDR3 loop reads CASSTQGGGNAETQYF. The CDR3, as DNA: TGCGCCAGCAGCACCCAAGGGGGCGGGAACGCCGAGACCCAGTACTTC.

J is TRBJ1-2 and V is TRBV5-4; D call uncertain. Trimming left V 1 base short and J 0 bases short, with 13 bases between. The CDR3 totals 16 residues. Germline assignment: CDR1 SGHNT and CDR2 YYREEE (reference sequence). DNA of the CDR3: TGTGCCAGCAGCTTGTTACCTTTTCTAACTAACTATGGCTACACCTTC. Translation gives CASSLLPFLTNYGYTF.

The rearrangement uses TRBV3-1 and TRBJ2-7; D could derive from TRBD1 or TRBD2 (6 bases each). The V end lost 2 bases, the J end lost 2 bases, and 10 bases lay between the germline ends. CDR1 and CDR2 from the germline V gene are LGHDT and YNNKEL (reference sequence). The CDR3 extends over 14 amino acids. CDR3 sequence: CASSQRGGPYEQYF. The CDR3 DNA follows: TGTGCCAGCAGCCAAAGAGGGGGGCCCTACGAGCAGTACTTC.

This clonotype has ten or more counts. The chain joins TRBV7-9 to TRBJ1-6; 8 bases align to TRBD1. This CDR3 is built from 14 residues. Germline CDR1 SEHNR, CDR2 FQNEAQ (reference sequence). With 6 bases clipped from V and 7 bases from J, the junction kept 5 bases outside the gene matches. The CDR3 nucleotides are TGTGCCAGCAGTACTACAGGGGGGAATTCACCCCTCCACTTT. Residues: CASSTTGGNSPLHF.

This clonotype appeared a few times. The V and J genes are TRBV7-9 and TRBJ2-1, with D unresolved. The CDR3 has 11 residues. CDR1 and CDR2 from the germline V gene are SEHNR and FQNEAQ (reference sequence). Trimming stripped 3 bases from V and 8 bases from J, with 5 bases between. CDR3 loop: CASSFADEQFF. CDR3 nucleotide sequence: TGTGCCAGCAGCTTTGCTGATGAGCAGTTCTTC.

This rearrangement joins TRBV12-3 or TRBV12-4 to TRBJ1-2, with 7 nucleotides matching TRBD1. This CDR3 spans 15 amino acids. Trimming cost V 6 bases and J 8 bases; bases outside gene matches: 15. CDR3 protein: CASSPSFEGAGGYTF. CDR3 bases: TGTGCCAGCAGCCCATCCTTCGAGGGGGCCGGAGGCTACACCTTC.

The chain joins TRBV5-1 to TRBJ1-2, with D possibly TRBD1 on 5 matching bases. The CDR3 is made up of 13 amino acids. The V end was cut by 6 bases, the J end by 6 bases, with 15 bases between. The germline gives CDR1 SGHRS, CDR2 YFSETQ. The CDR3 coding sequence is TGCGCCAGCAACCCGAGGGGCAGCGATGGCTACACCTTC. This translates into CASNPRGSDGYTF. Full variable domain (rest looked up from reference TRBV5-1 and TRBJ1-2): KAGVTQTPRYLIKTRGQQVTLSCSPISGHRSVSWYQQTPGQGLQFLFEYFSETQRNKGNFPGRFSGRQFSNSRSEMNVSTLELGDSALYLCASNPRGSDGYTFGSGTRLTVV.

This clonotype was found a few times. The V and J genes are TRBV6-2 or TRBV6-3 and TRBJ2-4, with D unresolved. The CDR3 is made up of 17 amino acids. Germline V gene lookup returns CDR1 MNHEY and CDR2 SVGEGT. Trimming stripped 6 bases from V and 1 base from J, with 19 bases between. CDR3: CASRLGLGLSAKNIQYF. CDR3 DNA sequence: TGTGCCAGCAGGCTGGGGTTGGGCTTATCGGCCAAAAACATTCAGTACTTC.

This chain links TRBV5-6 with TRBJ2-1; perhaps TRBD2 as D (6 bases). Germline V gene sequence: CDR1 SGHDT, CDR2 YYEEEE. The CDR3 runs 19 residues. V was shortened by 0 bases and J by 7 bases, with 26 bases between the two germline ends. The CDR3 DNA follows: TGTGCCAGCAGCTTGGTTTTGGTCGAAGGACTATCACCAGCGAATGAGCAGTTCTTC. Protein sequence: CASSLVLVEGLSPANEQFF.

The sample holds many counts of this clonotype. This chain's CDR3 is CASSTPRGPRYF. The CDR3 DNA sequence: TGTGCCAGTAGTACACCACGGGGCCCCCGGTACTTC. The chain links TRBV19 to TRBJ2-7, with D perhaps matching TRBD1 or TRBD2 (5 bases each). V shed 4 bases and J shed 12 bases, with 16 bases lying between them. The CDR3 loop spans 12 amino acids. Germline V CDR1 and CDR2: LNHDA, SQIVND (reference sequence).

The chain links TRBV7-9 to TRBJ1-2, with D tentatively TRBD1 (5 bases). Germline CDR1 reads SEHNR; CDR2 reads FQNEAQ (reference sequence). V lost 5 bases and J lost 0, with 16 bases in between. This CDR3 is built from 16 residues. CDR3 coding DNA: TGTGCCAGCAGCCACAGTGGGGGAAACGCTAACTATGGCTACACCTTC. This translates into CASSHSGGNANYGYTF.

The chain carries TRBV14 and TRBJ2-7; TRBD1 agrees at 7 bases. The CDR3 covers 14 residues. Germline loops: CDR1 SGHDN, CDR2 FVKESK. The V and J ends lost 1 base and 3 bases, in that order; junction bases with no gene match: 3. CDR3 sequence (DNA): TGTGCCAGCAGCCAAGTCGCAGGGGGCTACGAGCAGTACTTC. Encoded protein: CASSQVAGGYEQYF.

The table lists this clonotype with a few counts. This chain links TRBV6-5 with TRBJ2-1, with D maybe TRBD2 (6 bases). CDR3 length: 17 residues. Trimming took 2 bases from V and 4 from J, leaving 18 bases between them. Germline V gene data show CDR1 as MNHEY and CDR2 as SVGAGI. CDR3 DNA sequence: TGTGCCAGCAGTTACGGGTGGGACTCCGAAAAATACAATGAGCAGTTCTTC. Protein: CASSYGWDSEKYNEQFF.